This T cell receptor beta chain was retrieved from a study of spatial heterogeneity in lung cancer. TCRdb processed the 5' RACE reads anew with MiXCR; each CDR3 protein has one entry. This table has over a hundred distinct CDR3 sequences, approximately 24% appearing once. Indicated time point: sample taken at primary tumor resection. The sequenced material consisted of unsorted whole RNA from tumor, nontumor lung or frozen PBMC. The V gene lost 5 bases and the J gene lost 1 base, with 7 bases spanning the gap. There are 12 residues in the CDR3. Germline assignment: CDR1 DFQATT and CDR2 SNEGSKA (reference sequence). Remarks on this clonotype: This beta chain is off target for a library built for alpha chains, so its abundance means little.

The source material was PBMCs, sampled at surgery. The chain recombines TRBV20-1 with TRBJ2-3; the D gene is possibly TRBD2 (6 bases). The clonotype was recovered from a male donor with early-stage non-small cell lung cancer. Here the CDR3 reads CSAGGGTDTQYF. CDR3 coding DNA: TGCAGTGCTGGCGGGGGCACAGATACGCAGTATTTT.